This entry features one T cell receptor (beta chain) sequence. Researchers amplified the TCR beta CDR3 regions from RNA transcripts. When the TCR CDR3 underwent first-round RT-PCR, the HTBI primer set was used. TCRdb processed the multiplex PCR reads anew with MiXCR; each CDR3 protein has one entry. The data show about 270,000 distinct CDR3 sequences, 20% to 25% seen once. This entry comes from a study of T cells in Graves' hyperthyroidism and ophthalmopathy. CDR3 length: 19 residues. The germline V gene encodes CDR1 MNHEY and CDR2 SVGAGI. Germline trimming cut 4 bases from V and 15 bases from J; bases unmatched to any gene: 24. Subjects with ophthalmopathy showed a Clinical Activity Score no lower than 3, a NOSPECS grade no lower than 4, and a duration shorter than 3 months. A patient was excluded if there was uncontrolled infection, other autoimmune disease, pregnancy or lactation. Orbital computed tomography and thyroid ultrasound, together with serum TRAb and thyroxine and clinical symptoms, were used for diagnoses.

The chain couples TRBV6-5 to TRBJ2-1, with TRBD2 identical over 13 bases. The sequence derives from a man aged 30 to 45 with Graves' ophthalmopathy. The sample consisted of blood. DNA of the CDR3: TGTGCCAGCAGTTCCCTTTCAACCCGGACTAGCGGGAGAGGGGATAAGCGGTTCTTC. Translated: CASSSLSTRTSGRGDKRFF.